This T cell receptor beta chain stems from a study of blood T cell repertoires in COVID-19. Study-level information: COVID-19 samples from acute and convalescent phases originated in the United States, Italy and Spain. Sources were T cells, B-cell-depleted T cells, or PBMCs; the material itself was cDNA or gDNA.

In the study's own analysis: Counts of nucleated cells, estimated from reference gene primer amplification, were obtained. Only in-frame clones appear in the TCRdb table, and some are missing; sequencing was by immunoSEQ multiplex PCR. V, J and clone size are those of that table, while D and trimming were read from the DNA. The top ten hold about 6.9% of the sample, which has fewer than 70,000 clones, 80% to 90% seen once. Trimming shortened V by 6 bases and J by 0 bases, and 17 bases separated the two germline ends. The CDR3 has 16 residues. Germline V gene data show CDR1 as SGHTA and CDR2 as FQGNSA. This clone is a singleton in its sample.

Material for sequencing was peripheral blood. The chain couples TRBV7-2 to TRBJ2-5, with D possibly being TRBD2 (6 bases). The clonotype was recovered from a man aged 55 to 70 with active or convalescent COVID-19. CDR3 sequence reads: CASSYAGSKHQETQYF. In nucleotides, the CDR3 is TGTGCCAGCAGTTATGCGGGGTCAAAGCACCAAGAGACCCAGTACTTC.